This T cell receptor beta chain was sequenced for a study of response to subunit inactivated influenza vaccine. TCRdb reprocessed the RT-PCR reads via MiXCR and lists one record per CDR3 protein. Here the sample spans a few hundred thousand distinct CDR3 sequences, approximately 10% being singletons. This clonotype was counted only a few times. V lost 6 bases and J lost 0, with 9 bases in between. This CDR3 is built from 14 residues. The same sample was also used in a study of T cells expressing NK-cell markers. As reported in that work: TCR beta cDNA was made by 5'RACE template switching with UMIs. It was from sorted CD3+CD56+NKG2C+, CD3+CD56+NKG2C- and CD3+CD56-NKG2C+ T cells that TCR beta repertoires came. Eight donors were sequenced, seven testing HCMV-seropositive and one testing seronegative. Several donors had dominant NKG2C+ clonotypes that comprised about 1.0-7.5% of their CD8+ T cells. Similarly, these clonotypes led the CD3+CD56-NKG2C+ fraction as well in several donors.

The input for sequencing was PBMCs from blood, taken on the day of vaccination. The rearrangement joins TRBV12-3 or TRBV12-4 to TRBJ2-1; D unclear. The TCR was taken from a man in his fifties who received an inactivated influenza vaccine. The CDR3 region has the DNA TGTGCCAGCAGCCCGCAGTTCTCCTACAATGAGCAGTTCTTC. It is translated as CASSPQFSYNEQFF.